This TCR beta chain was sequenced during a study of blood T cell repertoires in COVID-19. The wider study: PBMCs, B-cell-depleted T cells, or T cells provided the cDNA or gDNA that made up the material.

Germline values: CDR1 SGHTA, CDR2 FQGNSA. The V end lost 5 bases, the J end lost 3 bases, and 13 bases lay between the germline ends. The CDR3 length is 14 residues. The protocol was immunoSEQ multiplex PCR, while the TCRdb copy is restricted to in-frame clones and leaves out a portion. This sample has 65,000 to 85,000 clones, with about nine tenths found just once. The chain uses TRBV7-2 and TRBJ2-5; D is unclear. This sequence originates from a woman aged 18 to 35 with acute or convalescent COVID-19. The specimen was peripheral blood. The CDR3 DNA reads TGTGCCAGCAGCCCGATGAGCGTCAAAGAGACCCAGTACTTC. It yields the protein CASSPMSVKETQYF.